A selection of T cell receptor beta chains follows, all from one sample in a study of Ad26.COV2.S vaccination and SARS-CoV-2 variants. The assay was immunoSEQ multiplex PCR, and TCRdb's table has in-frame clones only and misses some. Counted here are 300,000 to 400,000 clones, about nine tenths occurring once; the ten biggest clones make up approximately 5.8%. This specimen consisted of peripheral blood, obtained in a trial of Ad26.COV2.S vaccine versus placebo. These receptors all come from a person aged 18-60 years who received the Ad26.COV2.S COVID-19 vaccine or a placebo. Both conserved end residues are part of each CDR3. The D gene is left open where the match is weak. The listing skips clone size in some rows; elsewhere it reads once, few, many or a size class.

.,TRBV24-1,.,TRBJ2-3,TGTGCCACCAGTGATTTCGGGACAGATACGCAGTATTTT,CATSDFGTDTQYF
few,TRBV4-1,TRBD2,TRBJ2-7,TGCGCCAGCAGCCAAGATTTCGGCGGGGGCTCCTACGAGCAGTACTTC,CASSQDFGGGSYEQYF
.,TRBV28,.,TRBJ2-1,TGTGCCAGCAGTTTAAGATGGATTAGTAAAAGCTCCTACAATGAGCAGTTCTTC,CASSLRWISKSSYNEQFF
.,TRBV10-1,.,TRBJ2-2,TGCGCCAGCAGTGAGGTGGGGGACACCGGGGAGCTGTTTTTT,CASSEVGDTGELFF
.,TRBV28,.,TRBJ1-1,TGTGCCGTTTGGGGGTCTGGTAAGGCTTTCTTT,CAVWGSGKAFF
.,TRBV12-3/TRBV12-4,.,TRBJ2-5,TGTGCCAGCACCCCCCAGGGGAGGGAGACCCAGTACTTC,CASTPQGRETQYF
.,TRBV7-2,.,TRBJ2-5,TGTGCCAGCAGCCCCCGACTAGAGCGAGAGACCCAGTACTTC,CASSPRLERETQYF
.,TRBV29-1,.,TRBJ2-2,TGCAGCGTTGGGGGTAACACCGGGGAGCTGTTTTTT,CSVGGNTGELFF
.,TRBV10-3,TRBD2,TRBJ2-3,TGTGCCATCAGTGAAGGACTAGCGGTTACAGATACGCAGTATTTT,CAISEGLAVTDTQYF
.,TRBV28,TRBD1,TRBJ1-5,TGTGCCAGCAGTAACAGGGGGATAGGCAATCAGCCCCAGCATTTT,CASSNRGIGNQPQHF
.,TRBV13,TRBD1,TRBJ1-2,TGTGCCAGCCTGGACAGGCACTATGGCTACACCTTC,CASLDRHYGYTF